Below, 22 T cell receptor beta chains from the same sample are listed, as sequenced in a study of shared clonotypes between healthy human individuals (TCRdb year 2020). Receptor amplification or capture employed the immunoSEQ multiplex PCR assay. TCRdb's version of the immuneACCESS table is confined to in-frame rearrangements and falls short of the full clone set. An unresolved V gene accounts for under half of the shortfall where checked; the remainder is of unknown origin. The sample table holds some 1.1 million clones, of which 77% were seen once. Approximately 0.95% of the sample goes to the ten largest clones. Sequencing was performed on memory CD4+ T cells from PBMCs. The label giving this sample's cell subset or site can be read as: CD45RA-negative fraction. The source of these receptors is a man in his late teens or twenties in good health. Some clones in this sample may be carry-over from other donors' samples.

This clone appeared a few times. V usage is TRBV7-9 and J usage is TRBJ2-2; the D is unclear. Trimming shortened V by 6 bases and J by 5 bases, and 10 bases separated the two germline ends. The V gene's germline CDR1 is SEHNR and CDR2 FQNEAQ (reference sequence). CDR3 length equals 13 residues. The CDR3 spells CASSRSRTGELFF. CDR3 nucleotide sequence: TGTGCCAGCAGTCGTAGCAGAACCGGGGAGCTGTTTTTT.

This clone was detected a few times. This sequence joins TRBV28 and TRBJ2-1; 8 bases map to TRBD2. Trimming took 6 bases from V and 5 from J; bases not matched to a gene: 15. The germline gives CDR1 MDHEN, CDR2 SYDVKM. The CDR3 extends over 17 amino acids. Here the CDR3 reads CASSNLLGGRIHNEQFF. CDR3 nucleotide sequence: TGTGCCAGCAGCAACCTTTTAGGCGGGAGGATCCACAATGAGCAGTTCTTC.

The chain recombines TRBV19 with TRBJ2-1, with D possibly being TRBD1 or TRBD2 (5 bases each). The CDR3 totals 14 residues. Between the trimmed V and J ends, which lost 3 bases and 7 bases, there was a span of 13 bases. Germline V CDR1 and CDR2: LNHDA, SQIVND (reference sequence). Here the CDR3 reads CASSILRGANEQFF. The CDR3 DNA reads as TGTGCCAGTAGTATTTTACGAGGGGCGAATGAGCAGTTCTTC. Full variable domain (missing parts from reference TRBV19 and TRBJ2-1): DGGITQSPKYLFRKEGQNVTLSCEQNLNHDAMYWYRQDPGQGLRLIYYSQIVNDFQKGDIAEGYSVSREKKESFPLTVTSAQKNPTAFYLCASSILRGANEQFFGPGTRLTVL.

The V call is TRBV5-1, the J call TRBJ2-1; no reliable D call. The CDR3 covers 14 residues. Germline CDR1 and CDR2: SGHRS and YFSETQ. Trimming shortened V by 0 bases and J by 6 bases, and 10 bases separated the two germline ends. This chain's CDR3 is CASSLDYPSNEQFF. The CDR3 nucleotides are TGCGCCAGCAGCTTGGATTATCCCTCCAATGAGCAGTTCTTC.

V is TRBV11-1 and J is TRBJ1-4; 11 bases map to TRBD1. The germline V gene encodes CDR1 SGHAT and CDR2 FQDESV (reference sequence). The V and J ends lost 5 bases and 6 bases, in that order; junction bases with no gene match: 8. The CDR3 has 16 residues. CDR3 in amino acids: CASSPGQGAGHEKLFF. For the CDR3, the DNA is TGTGCCAGCAGCCCCGGACAGGGGGCGGGACATGAAAAACTGTTTTTT.

The chain uses TRBV15 and TRBJ2-7; 12 nucleotides match TRBD1. V lost 2 bases and J lost 4; bases outside the gene matches: 3. This CDR3 is built from 15 residues. Germline values: CDR1 LNHNV, CDR2 YYDKDF (reference sequence). Here the CDR3 DNA reads TGTGCCACCAGCAGACCGGGACAGGGGGCTTACGAGCAGTACTTC. Its protein is CATSRPGQGAYEQYF.

The V and J genes are TRBV28 and TRBJ2-7; 9 bases agree with TRBD1. The junction had 9 bases not matched to a gene; V was cut back by 6 bases and J by 3 bases. This CDR3 region has 15 residues. The germline V gene encodes CDR1 MDHEN and CDR2 SYDVKM. This CDR3 reads CASRLTRDRVYEQYF. CDR3 in DNA: TGTGCCAGCAGACTCACCCGGGACAGGGTCTACGAGCAGTACTTC.

This clone was seen only once. The chain recombines TRBV9 with TRBJ2-1; possibly TRBD2 for D (6 bases). Per the germline V gene, CDR1 is SGDLS and CDR2 is YYNGEE. The CDR3 loop spans 15 amino acids. Trimming left V 0 bases short and J 9 bases short, with 16 bases between. Here the CDR3 reads CASSVASGGATEQFF. CDR3 sequence (DNA): TGTGCCAGCAGCGTAGCCAGCGGAGGGGCTACTGAGCAGTTCTTC. Based on the CDR3 plus reference TRBV9 and TRBJ2-1, the full variable domain is DSGVTQTPKHLITATGQRVTLRCSPRSGDLSVYWYQQSLDQGLQFLIQYYNGEERAKGNILERFSAQQFPDLHSELNLSSLELGDSALYFCASSVASGGATEQFFGPGTRLTVL.

The chain uses TRBV4-3 and TRBJ2-7, with D possibly called TRBD1 or TRBD2 (6 bases each). The CDR3 consists of 15 residues. The V gene's germline CDR1 is LGHNA and CDR2 YSLEER. The germline V and J ends were trimmed by 1 base and 4 bases, with 14 bases remaining between them. CDR3 bases: TGCGCCAGCAGCCAAGCTGGGGGGCGCGGATACGAGCAGTACTTC. Its protein product is CASSQAGGRGYEQYF.

This chain connects TRBV5-1 to TRBJ1-2; D perhaps matches TRBD1 (5 bases). CDR1 and CDR2 (germline): SGHRS, YFSETQ. The CDR3 extends over 15 amino acids. Trimming shortened V by 5 bases and J by 8 bases, and 22 bases separated the two germline ends. The CDR3 nucleotides read TGCGCCAGCAGTATAACAGGTGTCACCGGAGGAGGCTACACCTTC. Translating it yields CASSITGVTGGGYTF.

This rearrangement joins TRBV5-1 to TRBJ2-7; TRBD1 might be the D (5 bases). V was trimmed by 4 bases and J by 7 bases, leaving 18 bases between them. This CDR3 has 14 amino acids. Germline loops: CDR1 SGHRS, CDR2 YFSETQ. The CDR3 region is CASSPQQVPGEQYF. In nucleotides, the CDR3 is TGCGCCAGCAGCCCTCAACAGGTCCCAGGGGAGCAGTACTTC.

The rearrangement uses TRBV28 and TRBJ2-7; 7 bases are a match to TRBD2. CDR1 and CDR2 (germline): MDHEN, SYDVKM. Trimming took 3 bases from V and 2 from J; bases not matched to a gene: 7. CDR3 length: 15 residues. The CDR3 DNA is TGTGCCAGCAGTTTGGCGGCTAGCGGTGCCTACGAGCAGTACTTC. This translates into CASSLAASGAYEQYF.

This clone was seen a few times. The sample has other DNA sequences that encode this CDR3 too. V gene TRBV6-5 combines with J gene TRBJ1-2, with no clear D. The germline CDR1 and CDR2 sequences are MNHEY and SVGAGI. Trimming pared 2 bases from V and 7 bases from J, leaving 5 bases between. The CDR3 is 11 amino acids. In DNA form, the CDR3 reads TGTGCCAGCAGTTACGCAGGTGGCTACACCTTC. Translating it yields CASSYAGGYTF.

This clone was observed at least ten times. The chain employs TRBV7-2 and TRBJ1-4; 7 positions match TRBD1. Per germline, CDR1 SGHTA and CDR2 FQGNSA. The V and J ends lost 3 bases and 0 bases, in that order; junction bases with no gene match: 1. The CDR3 is 15 amino acids. The chain's CDR3 is CASSLTGPTNEKLFF. As DNA, the CDR3 is TGTGCCAGCAGCTTGACAGGGCCAACTAATGAAAAACTGTTTTTT.

A word on this clone: This likely stems from a read error, as it lies one base from a far larger clone. J is TRBJ1-5 and V is TRBV30; D is ambiguous. The CDR3 has 15 residues. Germline V gene lookup returns CDR1 GTSNPN and CDR2 SVGIG (reference sequence). CDR3 sequence reads: CTWSVPISGNQPQHF. CDR3 in DNA: TGTACCTGGAGTGTACCCATATCAGGCAATCAGCCCCAGCATTTT.

This clone was recorded a few times. This chain connects TRBV9 to TRBJ2-1; 13 nucleotides line up with TRBD2. This CDR3 has 18 amino acids. V was clipped by 4 bases and J by 7 bases; unmatched bases: 14. Germline CDR1 reads SGDLS; CDR2 reads YYNGEE. CDR3 nucleotide sequence: TGTGCCAGCAGCCCTCAGACTAGCGGGAGGTTCTCTGGAAATGAGCAGTTCTTC. Translation gives CASSPQTSGRFSGNEQFF. The full variable domain, in which reference TRBV9 and TRBJ2-1 provide the parts outside the CDR3, is DSGVTQTPKHLITATGQRVTLRCSPRSGDLSVYWYQQSLDQGLQFLIQYYNGEERAKGNILERFSAQQFPDLHSELNLSSLELGDSALYFCASSPQTSGRFSGNEQFFGPGTRLTVL.

This clone has a handful of counts. The chain is built from TRBV10-3 and TRBJ2-3, with TRBD1 identical over 8 bases. Per the germline V gene, CDR1 is ENHRY and CDR2 is SYGVKD. The CDR3 is 13 residues long. V lost 8 bases and J lost 10; bases outside the gene matches: 11. This CDR3 is CAIGQDGQGSQYF. In DNA, the CDR3 is TGTGCCATCGGACAAGATGGACAGGGATCGCAGTATTTT.

This chain connects TRBV6-6 to TRBJ1-4; D not resolved. This CDR3 has 14 amino acids. Germline loops: CDR1 MNHNY, CDR2 SVGAGI (reference sequence). Trimming took 6 bases from V and 8 from J, leaving 16 bases between them. CDR3 amino acids: CASRRDRGYEKLFF. Here the CDR3 DNA reads TGTGCCAGCAGAAGGGATCGTGGGTACGAAAAACTGTTTTTT.

Only one count was recorded for this clone. The rearrangement joins TRBV7-2 to TRBJ1-4; 9 bases line up with TRBD1. CDR3 length equals 14 residues. J was trimmed by 7 bases and V by 5 bases; bases with no gene match: 5. Germline values: CDR1 SGHTA, CDR2 FQGNSA. The CDR3 region has the DNA TGTGCCAGCAGCCCGGACAGGGGAGGTGAAAAACTGTTTTTT. Translated: CASSPDRGGEKLFF.

The chain combines TRBV9 with TRBJ2-1; TRBD1 agrees at 10 bases. The CDR3 is made up of 15 amino acids. Germline V CDR1 and CDR2: SGDLS, YYNGEE. The junction had 5 bases not matched to a gene; V was cut back by 3 bases and J by 5 bases. This CDR3 is CASSARQGADNEQFF. The CDR3 region has the DNA TGTGCCAGCAGCGCGAGACAGGGGGCTGACAATGAGCAGTTCTTC.

J is TRBJ1-1 and V is TRBV10-1; D gene unclear. CDR3 length: 15 amino acids. The germline V gene has CDR1 WNHNN and CDR2 SYGVQD (reference sequence). V lost 6 bases and J 2 bases, leaving 16 bases between the germline ends. The CDR3 coding sequence is TGCGCCAGCAGCCGAAGCCTAGTTCCTAACACTGAAGCTTTCTTT. Translated: CASSRSLVPNTEAFF.

The rearrangement joins TRBV15 to TRBJ2-5; tentatively, D is TRBD1 or TRBD2 (5 bases each). With 11 bases removed from V and 2 bases from J, the gap between germline ends came to 15 bases. Germline values: CDR1 LNHNV, CDR2 YYDKDF (reference sequence). The CDR3 loop spans 13 amino acids. Here the CDR3 reads CASAGSPQETQYF. The CDR3 DNA sequence: TGTGCCTCCGCAGGGAGCCCTCAAGAGACCCAGTACTTC.